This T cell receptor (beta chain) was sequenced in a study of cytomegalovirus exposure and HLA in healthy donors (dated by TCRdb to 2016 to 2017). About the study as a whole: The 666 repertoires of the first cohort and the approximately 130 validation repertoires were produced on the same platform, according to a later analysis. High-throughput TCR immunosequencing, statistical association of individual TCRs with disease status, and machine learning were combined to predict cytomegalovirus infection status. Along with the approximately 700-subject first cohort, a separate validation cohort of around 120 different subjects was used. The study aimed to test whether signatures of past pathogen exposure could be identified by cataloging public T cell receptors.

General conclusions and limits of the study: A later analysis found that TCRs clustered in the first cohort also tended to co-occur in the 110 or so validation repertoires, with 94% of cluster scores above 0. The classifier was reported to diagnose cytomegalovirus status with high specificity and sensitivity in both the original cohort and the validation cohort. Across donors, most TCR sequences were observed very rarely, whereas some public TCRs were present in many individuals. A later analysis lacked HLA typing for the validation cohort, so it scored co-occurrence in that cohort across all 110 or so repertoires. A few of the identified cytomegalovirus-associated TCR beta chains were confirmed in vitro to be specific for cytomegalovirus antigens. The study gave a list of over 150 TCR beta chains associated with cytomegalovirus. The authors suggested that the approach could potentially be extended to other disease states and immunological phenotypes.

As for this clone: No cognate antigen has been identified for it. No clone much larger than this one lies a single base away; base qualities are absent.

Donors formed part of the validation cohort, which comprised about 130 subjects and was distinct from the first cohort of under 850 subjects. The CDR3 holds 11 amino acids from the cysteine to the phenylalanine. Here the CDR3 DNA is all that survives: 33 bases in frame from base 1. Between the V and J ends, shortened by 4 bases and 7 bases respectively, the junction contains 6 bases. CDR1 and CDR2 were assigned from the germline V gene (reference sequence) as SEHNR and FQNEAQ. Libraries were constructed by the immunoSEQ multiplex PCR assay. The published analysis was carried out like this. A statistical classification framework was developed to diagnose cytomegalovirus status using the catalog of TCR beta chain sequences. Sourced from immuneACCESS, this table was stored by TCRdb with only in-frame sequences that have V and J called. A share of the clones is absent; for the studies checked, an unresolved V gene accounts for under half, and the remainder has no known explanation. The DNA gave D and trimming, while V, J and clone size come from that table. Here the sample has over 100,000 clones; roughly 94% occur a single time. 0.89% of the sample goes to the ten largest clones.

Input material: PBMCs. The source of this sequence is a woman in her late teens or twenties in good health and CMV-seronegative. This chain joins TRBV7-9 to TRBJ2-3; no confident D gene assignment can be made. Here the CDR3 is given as CASSSTYTQYF. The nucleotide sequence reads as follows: TGTGCCAGCAGCTCCACTTATACGCAGTATTTT.